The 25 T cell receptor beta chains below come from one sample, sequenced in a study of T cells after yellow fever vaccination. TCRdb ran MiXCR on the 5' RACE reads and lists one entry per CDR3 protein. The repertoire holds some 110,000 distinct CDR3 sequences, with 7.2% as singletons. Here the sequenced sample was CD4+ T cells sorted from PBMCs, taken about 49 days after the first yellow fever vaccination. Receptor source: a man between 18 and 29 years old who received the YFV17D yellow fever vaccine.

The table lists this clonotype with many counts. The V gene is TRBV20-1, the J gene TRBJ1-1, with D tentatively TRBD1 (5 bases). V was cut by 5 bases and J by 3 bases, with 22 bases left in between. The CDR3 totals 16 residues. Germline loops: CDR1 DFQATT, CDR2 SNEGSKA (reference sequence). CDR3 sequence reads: CSARGERGTDDTEAFF. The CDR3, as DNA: TGCAGTGCTCGGGGGGAACGGGGAACGGATGACACTGAAGCTTTCTTT.

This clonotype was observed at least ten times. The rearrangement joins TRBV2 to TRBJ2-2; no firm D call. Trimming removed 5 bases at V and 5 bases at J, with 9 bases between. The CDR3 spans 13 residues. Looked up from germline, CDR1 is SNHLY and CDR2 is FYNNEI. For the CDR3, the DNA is TGTGCCAGCAGTCCTTGGGCTACCGGGGAGCTGTTTTTT. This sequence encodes CASSPWATGELFF.

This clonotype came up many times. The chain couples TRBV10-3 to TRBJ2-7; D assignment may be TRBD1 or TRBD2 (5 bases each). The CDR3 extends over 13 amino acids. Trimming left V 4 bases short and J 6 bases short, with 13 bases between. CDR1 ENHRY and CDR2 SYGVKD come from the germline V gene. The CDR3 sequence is CAISGDLPSEQYF. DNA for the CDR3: TGTGCCATCAGTGGGGACCTGCCTTCCGAGCAGTACTTC.

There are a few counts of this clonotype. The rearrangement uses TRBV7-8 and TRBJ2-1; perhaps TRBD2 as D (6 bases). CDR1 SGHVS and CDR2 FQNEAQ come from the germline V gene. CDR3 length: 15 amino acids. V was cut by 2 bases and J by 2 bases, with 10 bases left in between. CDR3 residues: CASSLRDFPYNEQFF. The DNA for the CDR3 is TGTGCCAGCAGCTTAAGGGACTTCCCCTACAATGAGCAGTTCTTC.

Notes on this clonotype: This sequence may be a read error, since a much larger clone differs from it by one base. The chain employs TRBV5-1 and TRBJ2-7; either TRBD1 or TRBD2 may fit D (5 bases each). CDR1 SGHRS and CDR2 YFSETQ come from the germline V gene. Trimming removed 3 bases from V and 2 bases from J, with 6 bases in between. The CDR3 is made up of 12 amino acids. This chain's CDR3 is CASSSGPYEQYF. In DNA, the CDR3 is TGCGCCAGCAGCTCGGGACCCTACGAGCAGTACTTC.

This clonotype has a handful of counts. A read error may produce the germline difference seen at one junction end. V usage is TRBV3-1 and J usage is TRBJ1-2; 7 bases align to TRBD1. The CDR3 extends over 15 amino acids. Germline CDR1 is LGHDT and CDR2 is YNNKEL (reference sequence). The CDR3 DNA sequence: TGTGCCTGCAGCCAAGATCATGGACAGGCGGGCGGCTACACCTTC. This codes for CACSQDHGQAGGYTF.

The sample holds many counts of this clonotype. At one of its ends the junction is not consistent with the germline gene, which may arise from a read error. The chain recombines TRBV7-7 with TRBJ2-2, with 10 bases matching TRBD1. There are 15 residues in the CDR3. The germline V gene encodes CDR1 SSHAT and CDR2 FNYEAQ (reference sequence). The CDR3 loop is CASRPGTGDTGELFF. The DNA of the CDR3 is TGTGCTAGCAGGCCCGGGACAGGGGACACCGGGGAGCTGTTTTTT.

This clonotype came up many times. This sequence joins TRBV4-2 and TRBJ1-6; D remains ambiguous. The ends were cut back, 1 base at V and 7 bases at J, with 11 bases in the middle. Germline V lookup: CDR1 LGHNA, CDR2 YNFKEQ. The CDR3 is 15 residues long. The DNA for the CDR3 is TGTGCCAGCAGCCAAGGGGATGCGGAGAATTCACCCCTCCACTTT. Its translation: CASSQGDAENSPLHF.

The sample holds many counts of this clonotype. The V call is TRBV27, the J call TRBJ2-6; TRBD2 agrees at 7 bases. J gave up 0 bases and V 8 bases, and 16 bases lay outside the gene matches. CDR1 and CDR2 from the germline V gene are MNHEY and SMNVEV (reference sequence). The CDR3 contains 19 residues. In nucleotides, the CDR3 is TGTGCCAGCGTCGAGTGGGGAGGGAGCCTTAGCTCTGGGGCCAACGTCCTGACTTTC. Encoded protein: CASVEWGGSLSSGANVLTF.

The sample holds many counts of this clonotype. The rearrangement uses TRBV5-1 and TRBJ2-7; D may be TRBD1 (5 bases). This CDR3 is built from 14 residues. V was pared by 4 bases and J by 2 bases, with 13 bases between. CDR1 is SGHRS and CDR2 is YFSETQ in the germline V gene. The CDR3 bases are TGCGCCAGCAGCGCCGTCGGACAAACCTACGAGCAGTACTTC. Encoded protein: CASSAVGQTYEQYF.

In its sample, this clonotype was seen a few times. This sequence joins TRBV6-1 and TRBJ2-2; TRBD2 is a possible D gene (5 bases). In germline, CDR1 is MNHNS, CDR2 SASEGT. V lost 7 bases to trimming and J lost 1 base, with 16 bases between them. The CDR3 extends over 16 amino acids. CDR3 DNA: TGTGCCAGCAAGCCTCCGGGAACCGAGAACACCGGGGAGCTGTTTTTT. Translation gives CASKPPGTENTGELFF.

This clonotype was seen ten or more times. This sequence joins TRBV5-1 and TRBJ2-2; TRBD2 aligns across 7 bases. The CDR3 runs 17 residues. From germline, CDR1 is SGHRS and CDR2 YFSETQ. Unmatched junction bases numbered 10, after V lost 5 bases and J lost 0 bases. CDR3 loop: CASSRDYLLANTGELFF. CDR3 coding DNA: TGCGCCAGCAGTCGGGACTACCTACTCGCGAACACCGGGGAGCTGTTTTTT. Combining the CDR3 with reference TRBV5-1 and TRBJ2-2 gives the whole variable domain KAGVTQTPRYLIKTRGQQVTLSCSPISGHRSVSWYQQTPGQGLQFLFEYFSETQRNKGNFPGRFSGRQFSNSRSEMNVSTLELGDSALYLCASSRDYLLANTGELFFGEGSRLTVL.

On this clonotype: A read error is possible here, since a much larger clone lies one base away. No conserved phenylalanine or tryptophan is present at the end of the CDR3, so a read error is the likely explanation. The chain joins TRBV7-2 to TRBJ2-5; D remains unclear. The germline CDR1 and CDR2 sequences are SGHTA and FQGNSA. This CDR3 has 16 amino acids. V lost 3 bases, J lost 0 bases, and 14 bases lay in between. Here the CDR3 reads CASSFVLSRYQETQYY. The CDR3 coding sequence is TGTGCCAGCAGCTTCGTTTTATCGCGGTACCAAGAGACCCAGTACTAC.

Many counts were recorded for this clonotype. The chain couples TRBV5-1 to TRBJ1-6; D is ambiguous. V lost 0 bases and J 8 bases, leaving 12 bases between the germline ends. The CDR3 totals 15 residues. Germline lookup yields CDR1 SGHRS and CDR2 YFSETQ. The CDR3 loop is CASSLEILGYSPLHF. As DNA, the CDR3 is TGCGCCAGCAGCTTGGAGATATTGGGTTATTCACCCCTCCACTTT.

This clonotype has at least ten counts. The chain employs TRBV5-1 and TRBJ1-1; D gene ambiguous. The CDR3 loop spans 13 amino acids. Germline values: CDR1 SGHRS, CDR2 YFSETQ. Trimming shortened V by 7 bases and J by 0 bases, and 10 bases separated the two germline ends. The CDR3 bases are TGCGCCAGCGGCCTGGGCATGAACACTGAAGCTTTCTTT. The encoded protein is CASGLGMNTEAFF.

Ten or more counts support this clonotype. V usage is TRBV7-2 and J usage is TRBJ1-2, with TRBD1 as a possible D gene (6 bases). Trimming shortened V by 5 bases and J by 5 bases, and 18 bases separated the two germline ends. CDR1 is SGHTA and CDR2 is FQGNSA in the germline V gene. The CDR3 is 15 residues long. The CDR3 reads CASSPASGAWYGYTF. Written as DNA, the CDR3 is TGTGCCAGCAGCCCTGCTTCGGGGGCGTGGTATGGCTACACCTTC.

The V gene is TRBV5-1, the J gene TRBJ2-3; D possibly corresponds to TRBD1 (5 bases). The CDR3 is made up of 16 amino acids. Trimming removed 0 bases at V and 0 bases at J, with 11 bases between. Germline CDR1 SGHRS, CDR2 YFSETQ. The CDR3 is CASSLADSPSTDTQYF. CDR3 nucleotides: TGCGCCAGCAGCTTGGCCGACAGTCCCAGCACAGATACGCAGTATTTT.

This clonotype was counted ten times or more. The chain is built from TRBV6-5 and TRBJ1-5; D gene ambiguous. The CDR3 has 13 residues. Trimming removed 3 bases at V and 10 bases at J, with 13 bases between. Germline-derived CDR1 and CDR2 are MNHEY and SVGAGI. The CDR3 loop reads CASSYTGPQPQHF. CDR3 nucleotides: TGTGCCAGCAGTTATACTGGCCCCCAACCCCAGCATTTT.

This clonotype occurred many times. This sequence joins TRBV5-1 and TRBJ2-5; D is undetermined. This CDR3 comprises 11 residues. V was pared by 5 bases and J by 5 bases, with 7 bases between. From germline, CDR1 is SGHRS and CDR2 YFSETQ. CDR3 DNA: TGCGCCAGCAGGATGGCGGAGACCCAGTACTTC. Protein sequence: CASRMAETQYF.

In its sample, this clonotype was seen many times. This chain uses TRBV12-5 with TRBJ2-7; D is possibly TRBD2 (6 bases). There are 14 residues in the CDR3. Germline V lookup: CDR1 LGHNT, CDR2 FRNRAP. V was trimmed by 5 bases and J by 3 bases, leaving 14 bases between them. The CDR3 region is CASGPETRLYEQYV. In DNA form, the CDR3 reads TGTGCTAGTGGTCCCGAGACTAGGCTCTACGAGCAGTACGTC.

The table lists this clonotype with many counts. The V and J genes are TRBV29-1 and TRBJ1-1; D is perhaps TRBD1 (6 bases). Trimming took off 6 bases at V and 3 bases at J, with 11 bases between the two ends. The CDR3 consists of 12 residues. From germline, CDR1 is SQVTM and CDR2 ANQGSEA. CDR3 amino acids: CSVHSGDTEAFF. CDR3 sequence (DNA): TGCAGCGTCCATTCAGGGGACACTGAAGCTTTCTTT.

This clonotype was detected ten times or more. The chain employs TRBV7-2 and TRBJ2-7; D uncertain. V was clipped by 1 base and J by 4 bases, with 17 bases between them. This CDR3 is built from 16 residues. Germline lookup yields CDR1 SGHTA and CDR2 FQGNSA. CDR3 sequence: CASSLVGKGQSYEQYF. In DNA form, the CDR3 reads TGTGCCAGCAGCTTAGTAGGGAAAGGGCAGTCGTACGAGCAGTACTTC.

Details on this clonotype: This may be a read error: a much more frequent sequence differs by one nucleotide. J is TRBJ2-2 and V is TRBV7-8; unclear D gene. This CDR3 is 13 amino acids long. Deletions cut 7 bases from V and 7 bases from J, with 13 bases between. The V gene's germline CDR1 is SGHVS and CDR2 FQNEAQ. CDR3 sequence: CASISRTRGELFF. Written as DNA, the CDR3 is TGTGCCAGCATCTCCCGAACCCGCGGGGAGCTGTTTTTT.

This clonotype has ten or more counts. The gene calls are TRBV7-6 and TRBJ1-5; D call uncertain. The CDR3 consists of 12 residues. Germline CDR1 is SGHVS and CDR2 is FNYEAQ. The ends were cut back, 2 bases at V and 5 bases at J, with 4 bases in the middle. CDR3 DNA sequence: TGTGCCAGCAGCTTATTCGATCAGCCCCAGCATTTT. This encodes CASSLFDQPQHF.

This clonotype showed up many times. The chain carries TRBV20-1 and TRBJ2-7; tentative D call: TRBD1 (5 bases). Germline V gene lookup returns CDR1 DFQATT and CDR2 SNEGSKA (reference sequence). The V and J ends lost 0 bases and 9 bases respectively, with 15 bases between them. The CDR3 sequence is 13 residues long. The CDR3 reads CSARDPAGLGQYF. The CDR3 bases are TGCAGTGCTAGAGATCCGGCAGGGCTGGGGCAGTACTTC.